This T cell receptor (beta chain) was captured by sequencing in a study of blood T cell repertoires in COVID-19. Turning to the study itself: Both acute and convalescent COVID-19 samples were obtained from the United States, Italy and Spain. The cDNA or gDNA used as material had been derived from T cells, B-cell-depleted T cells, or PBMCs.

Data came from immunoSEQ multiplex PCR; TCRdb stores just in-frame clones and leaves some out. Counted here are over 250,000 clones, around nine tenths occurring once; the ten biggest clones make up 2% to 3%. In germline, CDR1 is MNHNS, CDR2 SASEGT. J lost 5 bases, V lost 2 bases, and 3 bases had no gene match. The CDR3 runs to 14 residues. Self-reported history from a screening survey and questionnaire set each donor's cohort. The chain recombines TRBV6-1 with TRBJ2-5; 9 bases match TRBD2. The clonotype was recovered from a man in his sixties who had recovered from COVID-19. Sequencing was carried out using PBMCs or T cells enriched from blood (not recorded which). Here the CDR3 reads CASSEWAGGETQYF. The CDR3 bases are TGTGCCAGCAGTGAATGGGCGGGAGGGGAGACCCAGTACTTC.